The 22 T cell receptor beta chains presented below share a single source sample, sequenced in a study of T cells in Graves' hyperthyroidism and ophthalmopathy. It was RNA transcripts that yielded the amplified TCR beta CDR3 regions. The HTBI primer set was used in a first-round RT-PCR of the TCR CDR3. TCRdb reanalysed the multiplex PCR reads using MiXCR and keeps one entry per CDR3 protein. Among about 840,000 distinct CDR3 sequences, roughly 37% were seen once, and the ten largest hold approximately 8.7%. Material for sequencing was blood. Every receptor here comes from a man aged 18 to 29 with Graves' hyperthyroidism.

As for this clonotype: The missing conserved phenylalanine or tryptophan at the end of this CDR3 makes a read error likely. No DNA is shown, since the ends of the CDR3 on it are uncertain; the CDR3 is the one TCRdb lists. V is TRBV24-1 and J is TRBJ2-5; the tabulated D call, TRBD2, remains unverified against the DNA. The germline gives CDR1 KGHDR, CDR2 SFDVKD. The CDR3 region is 10 residues in length, termini included. CDR3 loop: CATSDTSGTS.

This clonotype was detected a few times. The chain joins TRBV29-1 to TRBJ2-7; D ambiguous. CDR3 length: 13 amino acids. Germline CDR1 and CDR2: SQVTM and ANQGSEA. V was pared by 0 bases and J by 7 bases, with 13 bases between. CDR3 loop: CSVEDFDAGEQYF. The CDR3 DNA reads as TGCAGCGTTGAAGATTTTGATGCCGGGGAGCAGTACTTC.

This clonotype was seen more than once but under ten times. V usage is TRBV4-1 and J usage is TRBJ1-6; D is undetermined. This CDR3 is 14 amino acids long. The V gene's germline CDR1 is MGHRA and CDR2 YSYEKL. V was cut by 4 bases and J by 12 bases, with 16 bases left in between. CDR3 protein: CASSPSTGTEPLHF. The CDR3 nucleotides are TGCGCCAGCAGCCCCTCGACGGGAACTGAACCCCTCCACTTT.

This clonotype was recorded a few times. The J gene is TRBJ1-1, the V gene TRBV5-4; a possible D gene is TRBD1 (6 bases). Trimming took 0 bases from V and 0 from J, leaving 12 bases between them. From germline, CDR1 is SGHNT and CDR2 YYREEE (reference sequence). The CDR3 consists of 16 residues. The CDR3 DNA sequence: TGTGCCAGCAGCTTGGACAGGGTGAGGATGAACACTGAAGCTTTCTTT. Its translation is CASSLDRVRMNTEAFF. Full variable domain (rest looked up from reference TRBV5-4 and TRBJ1-1): ETGVTQSPTHLIKTRGQQVTLRCSSQSGHNTVSWYQQALGQGPQFIFQYYREEENGRGNFPPRFSGLQFPNYSSELNVNALELDDSALYLCASSLDRVRMNTEAFFGQGTRLTVV.

The chain is built from TRBV9 and TRBJ2-4, with D maybe TRBD2 (6 bases). This CDR3 contains 14 residues. The V gene lost 5 bases and the J gene lost 7 bases, with 16 bases spanning the gap. Germline V gives CDR1 SGDLS, CDR2 YYNGEE. The chain's CDR3 is CASSVGGSENIQYF. For the CDR3, the DNA is TGTGCCAGCAGTGTCGGGGGAAGTGAGAACATTCAGTACTTC. Drawing the rest from reference TRBV9 and TRBJ2-4, the complete variable domain is DSGVTQTPKHLITATGQRVTLRCSPRSGDLSVYWYQQSLDQGLQFLIQYYNGEERAKGNILERFSAQQFPDLHSELNLSSLELGDSALYFCASSVGGSENIQYFGAGTRLSVL.

This clonotype was counted once. The J gene is TRBJ1-5, the V gene TRBV7-2, with 8 nucleotides matching TRBD1. CDR1 SGHTA and CDR2 FQGNSA come from the germline V gene. The CDR3 is 15 residues long. V shed 6 bases and J 1 base; nucleotides not matched to a gene: 5. The CDR3 bases are TGTGCCAGCAGTACAAGGACAGGGAGCAATCAGCCCCAGCATTTT. As protein: CASSTRTGSNQPQHF.

The chain carries TRBV4-1 and TRBJ2-7, with 8 bases aligning to TRBD1. CDR3 size: 16 residues. Germline V lookup: CDR1 MGHRA, CDR2 YSYEKL. The V gene end was trimmed by 1 base and the J gene end by 0 bases; junction bases not matched to a gene: 5. CDR3 protein: CASSQGRDRSSYEQYF. The CDR3 nucleotides are TGCGCCAGCAGCCAAGGCAGGGACAGGAGCTCCTACGAGCAGTACTTC.

This chain uses TRBV28 with TRBJ1-5, with D unresolved. Germline loops: CDR1 MDHEN, CDR2 SYDVKM. Trimming took off 6 bases at V and 7 bases at J, with 13 bases between the two ends. CDR3 length: 13 residues. The CDR3 nucleotides read TGTGCCAGCAGCCGGTCGTCGGGCCAGCCCCAGCATTTT. Amino acid sequence: CASSRSSGQPQHF.

The V call is TRBV24-1, the J call TRBJ2-5; tentatively, D is TRBD1 (6 bases). Trimming took off 0 bases at V and 5 bases at J, with 9 bases between the two ends. Germline assignment: CDR1 KGHDR and CDR2 SFDVKD. The CDR3 sequence is 14 residues long. This CDR3 reads CATSDLVTGETQYF. DNA of the CDR3: TGTGCCACCAGTGATTTGGTCACAGGGGAGACCCAGTACTTC.

For this clonotype: A much bigger clone sits one base away, suggesting this may be a read error. V and J are TRBV12-3 or TRBV12-4 and TRBJ1-4; D remains unclear. This CDR3 region has 13 residues. The CDR3 sequence: CAGSLVKGRKLFF. For the CDR3, the DNA is TGTGCCGGCAGTTTAGTGAAAGGTCGGAAACTGTTTTTT.

The V gene is TRBV20-1, the J gene TRBJ2-5; D might be TRBD1 (6 bases). CDR3 size: 12 residues. With 5 bases removed from V and 5 bases from J, the gap between germline ends came to 12 bases. Looked up from germline, CDR1 is DFQATT and CDR2 is SNEGSKA (reference sequence). CDR3: CSAYRADETQYF. As DNA, the CDR3 is TGCAGTGCTTACAGGGCCGACGAGACCCAGTACTTC.

The chain is built from TRBV6-5 and TRBJ2-7; 10 bases match TRBD1. Trimming cost V 5 bases and J 6 bases; bases outside gene matches: 7. The CDR3 sequence is 14 residues long. Germline CDR1 reads MNHEY; CDR2 reads SVGAGI. The CDR3 DNA reads TGTGCCAGCAGTCGACAGGGGGCTGGTCGCGAGCAGTACTTC. It encodes CASSRQGAGREQYF.

This clonotype was detected many times. CDR3 region: CAISMTGVAEAFF. The CDR3 region has the DNA TGTGCCATCAGTATGACAGGAGTCGCCGAAGCTTTCTTT. The chain recombines TRBV10-3 with TRBJ1-1; TRBD1 might be the D (6 bases). V dropped 5 bases and J dropped 8 bases, with 15 bases sitting between them. Germline lookup yields CDR1 ENHRY and CDR2 SYGVKD. The CDR3 loop spans 13 amino acids.

The chain combines TRBV29-1 with TRBJ2-7, with a tentative D call TRBD2 (5 bases). Germline V lookup: CDR1 SQVTM, CDR2 ANQGSEA. V dropped 7 bases and J dropped 9 bases, with 16 bases sitting between them. The CDR3 runs 11 residues. CDR3: CSARRGDGQYF. The CDR3 DNA sequence: TGCAGCGCCCGACGGGGAGATGGGCAGTACTTC.

The gene calls are TRBV10-2 and TRBJ1-2, with a tentative D call TRBD1 (5 bases). This CDR3 has 20 amino acids. Germline CDR1 WSHSY, CDR2 SAAADI. V shed 5 bases and J shed 3 bases, with 31 bases lying between them. CDR3 in amino acids: CASSTASSLEWPGTDYGYTF. CDR3 in DNA: TGCGCCAGCAGTACTGCCAGCAGCTTAGAGTGGCCGGGGACGGACTATGGCTACACCTTC.

The chain recombines TRBV10-3 with TRBJ2-7; no definite D call. V dropped 10 bases and J dropped 6 bases, with 22 bases sitting between them. Germline assignment: CDR1 ENHRY and CDR2 SYGVKD. The length of the CDR3 is 14 residues. The CDR3 DNA follows: TGTGCCAGCAGCCAAGAGACTCCACGACGCGAGCAGTACTTC. Translation gives CASSQETPRREQYF.

CDR3 protein: CASSLARGGRVTEAFF. In nucleotides, the CDR3 is TGCGCCAGCAGCTTGGCCCGAGGCGGCCGGGTCACTGAAGCTTTCTTT. The chain is built from TRBV5-1 and TRBJ1-1; D is unresolved. The V end was cut by 0 bases, the J end by 4 bases, with 16 bases between. Germline CDR1 is SGHRS and CDR2 is YFSETQ. The CDR3 extends over 16 amino acids.

The rearrangement links TRBV2 to TRBJ2-5; perhaps TRBD1 as D (6 bases). Germline CDR1 reads SNHLY; CDR2 reads FYNNEI. Trimming took off 2 bases at V and 5 bases at J, with 12 bases between the two ends. The CDR3 has 14 amino acids. CDR3 bases: TGTGCCAGCAGTGAACTGGGGGCACGGGAGACCCAGTACTTC. It codes for CASSELGARETQYF.

The chain carries TRBV12-3 or TRBV12-4 and TRBJ1-3; a weak D match, TRBD1 (5 bases). Trimming removed 8 bases from V and 1 base from J, with 9 bases in between. CDR3 length equals 13 residues. The CDR3 DNA reads TGTGCCAGCCGACAGCCTTCTGGAAACACCATATATTTT. Its translation is CASRQPSGNTIYF.

This clonotype was counted many times. The V and J genes are TRBV4-3 and TRBJ2-7; TRBD1 aligns across 10 bases. CDR3 length equals 15 residues. Unmatched junction bases numbered 2, after V lost 0 bases and J lost 3 bases. Germline V CDR1 and CDR2: LGHNA, YSLEER. The CDR3 loop reads CASSQDWTGGYEQYF. CDR3 coding DNA: TGCGCCAGCAGCCAAGATTGGACAGGGGGCTACGAGCAGTACTTC.

Note on this clonotype: This may be a read error, as it is one base from a much larger clone. The genes are TRBV7-6 and TRBJ1-1, with D possibly matching TRBD1 (5 bases). CDR1 and CDR2 (germline): SGHVS, FNYEAQ. V was clipped by 5 bases and J by 1 base, with 11 bases between them. The CDR3 length is 14 residues. The CDR3: CASSNRDWNTEAFF. The CDR3 coding sequence is TGTGCCAGCAGCAACCGGGACTGGAACACTGAAGCTTTCTTT.

In its sample, this clonotype was seen many times. CDR3 DNA sequence: TGTGCCAGCAACGACGGTATGAACACTGAAGCTTTCTTT. The encoded protein is CASNDGMNTEAFF. The chain employs TRBV9 and TRBJ1-1; D uncertain. The CDR3 totals 13 residues. Looked up from germline, CDR1 is SGDLS and CDR2 is YYNGEE. The V end was cut by 6 bases, the J end by 0 bases, with 9 bases between.